Shown below are 8 T cell receptor beta chains from a single sample sequenced in a study of metastatic and nonmetastatic thyroid tumors. Using MiXCR, TCRdb reanalyzed the PCR reads. The sample lists some 86,000 clones, about 12% occurring once. Until they underwent thyroid surgery, no patient had received any treatment. The sequenced sample consisted of tumor tissue. The receptor set was obtained from a female donor with papillary thyroid cancer or a benign thyroid nodule (not recorded which). Some clones in this sample may be carry-over from other donors' samples.

In this sample, this clone turned up many times. A junction boundary mismatches the germline segment, possibly from a read error. V gene TRBV20-1 combines with J gene TRBJ2-7; D is ambiguous. This CDR3 contains 11 residues. Germline CDR1 is DFQATT and CDR2 is SNEGSKA (reference sequence). The CDR3 loop is CSAGDTIFEDF. CDR3 in DNA: TGCAGTGCTGGGGATACCATTTTTGAGGACTTC.

The sample holds many counts of this clone. The chain links TRBV7-2 to TRBJ2-7, with 11 bases fitting TRBD1. V shed 5 bases, J shed 4 bases, and the junction held 7 bases outside the gene matches. Germline CDR1 reads SGHTA; CDR2 reads FQGNSA. There are 15 residues in the CDR3. The chain's CDR3 is CASSLRTGGLYEQYF. The CDR3 bases are TGTGCCAGCAGCCTCCGGACAGGGGGCCTGTACGAGCAGTACTTC.

This clone was observed a handful of times. A much larger clone differs from this one at a single base, so this may be a read error. The gene calls are TRBV5-1 and TRBJ1-1, with unresolved D. Germline-derived CDR1 and CDR2 are SGHRS and YFSETQ. This CDR3 has 13 amino acids. V dropped 1 base and J dropped 8 bases, with 12 bases sitting between them. The DNA for the CDR3 is TGCGCCAGCAGCTTGTTGGGCCTCGTAGAAGCTTTCTTT. Translating gives CASSLLGLVEAFF. The complete variable domain, with remaining parts taken from reference TRBV5-1 and TRBJ1-1, reads KAGVTQTPRYLIKTRGQQVTLSCSPISGHRSVSWYQQTPGQGLQFLFEYFSETQRNKGNFPGRFSGRQFSNSRSEMNVSTLELGDSALYLCASSLLGLVEAFFGQGTRLTVV.

The rearrangement joins TRBV5-5 to TRBJ2-3, with TRBD2 identical over 9 bases. In germline, CDR1 is SGHKS, CDR2 YYEKEE (reference sequence). This CDR3 has 14 residues. J lost 4 bases, V lost 3 bases, and 3 bases had no gene match. This CDR3 reads CASSSGLASDTQYF. CDR3 in DNA: TGTGCCAGCAGCTCCGGACTAGCGTCAGATACGCAGTATTTT.

This clone was counted at least ten times. The chain recombines TRBV19 with TRBJ1-2, with D unresolved. CDR3 length: 12 amino acids. The V end lost 3 bases, the J end lost 8 bases, and 10 bases lay between the germline ends. Germline loops: CDR1 LNHDA, CDR2 SQIVND (reference sequence). CDR3: CASSITQKGYTF. Here the CDR3 DNA reads TGTGCCAGTAGTATCACACAGAAAGGCTACACCTTC. The full variable domain, its missing parts supplied by reference TRBV19 and TRBJ1-2, is DGGITQSPKYLFRKEGQNVTLSCEQNLNHDAMYWYRQDPGQGLRLIYYSQIVNDFQKGDIAEGYSVSREKKESFPLTVTSAQKNPTAFYLCASSITQKGYTFGSGTRLTVV.

The table lists this clone with many counts. The chain joins TRBV20-1 to TRBJ2-7; 11 bases agree with TRBD2. The CDR3 consists of 15 residues. Trimming at V came to 6 bases and at J to 0 bases, leaving 7 bases not matched to a gene. Germline CDR1 reads DFQATT; CDR2 reads SNEGSKA (reference sequence). The CDR3 bases are TGCAGTGCCGCATTAGCGGGGGGGTTCTCCTACGAGCAGTACTTC. It codes for CSAALAGGFSYEQYF.

The gene calls are TRBV19 and TRBJ1-1, with unresolved D. V gave up 9 bases and J gave up 1 base, with 18 bases separating them. Germline V gene data show CDR1 as LNHDA and CDR2 as SQIVND (reference sequence). CDR3 length: 15 amino acids. The CDR3 protein is CASSRADGRNTEAFF. CDR3 bases: TGTGCCAGCTCACGGGCGGACGGTCGGAACACTGAAGCTTTCTTT.

The CDR3 nucleotides read TGTGCCAGCAGTTTTACAGGGAGGACCGTCACTGAAGCTTTCTTT. Protein: CASSFTGRTVTEAFF. The rearrangement uses TRBV6-5 and TRBJ1-1, with a possible D match to TRBD1 (6 bases). This CDR3 spans 15 amino acids. The germline gives CDR1 MNHEY, CDR2 SVGAGI. V shed 4 bases and J shed 4 bases, with 16 bases lying between them.